Below are 4 T cell receptor beta chains sequenced from a single sample in a study of T cell repertoires in cytomegalovirus infection. TCRdb independently ran MiXCR on the reads; one entry per CDR3 protein. The table lists some 270,000 distinct CDR3 sequences, about a sixth of them singletons. Sequenced material: CD8+ T cells from PBMCs. These receptors all come from a human donor in good health (CMV status not recorded). Some clones in this sample may be carry-over from other donors' samples.

The table lists this clonotype with a few counts. The chain employs TRBV28 and TRBJ2-7; 7 positions agree with TRBD1. The CDR3 contains 17 residues. Trimming removed 1 base from V and 3 bases from J; junction bases left unmatched: 12. Germline values: CDR1 MDHEN, CDR2 SYDVKM. In DNA form, the CDR3 reads TGTGCCAGCAGTTTATCCCCGGACAGGAGCGCTGACTACGAGCAGTACTTC. Translation gives CASSLSPDRSADYEQYF. Supplemented by reference TRBV28 and TRBJ2-7, the full variable domain reads DVKVTQSSRYLVKRTGEKVFLECVQDMDHENMFWYRQDPGLGLRLIYFSYDVKMKEKGDIPEGYSVSREKKERFSLILESASTNQTSMYLCASSLSPDRSADYEQYFGPGTRLTVT.

This clonotype was detected a few times. The rearrangement links TRBV7-9 to TRBJ2-7, with D tentatively TRBD1 (6 bases). The CDR3 spans 11 residues. Trimming shortened V by 1 base and J by 10 bases, and 8 bases separated the two germline ends. The germline V gene has CDR1 SEHNR and CDR2 FQNEAQ (reference sequence). As DNA, the CDR3 is TGTGCCAGCAGCTTAGAAGGGACACAGTACTTC. This codes for CASSLEGTQYF. Full variable domain (missing parts from reference TRBV7-9 and TRBJ2-7): DTGVSQNPRHKITKRGQNVTFRCDPISEHNRLYWYRQTLGQGPEFLTYFQNEAQLEKSRLLSDRFSAERPKGSFSTLEIQRTEQGDSAMYLCASSLEGTQYFGPGTRLTVT.

This clonotype turned up a few times. The chain has TRBV20-1 and TRBJ2-1; 9 nucleotides agree with TRBD2. V gave up 0 bases and J gave up 4 bases; unmatched junction bases: 7. Germline V gene lookup returns CDR1 DFQATT and CDR2 SNEGSKA (reference sequence). The CDR3 spans 16 residues. This CDR3 reads CSARELAGGPYNEQFF. CDR3 nucleotide sequence: TGCAGTGCTAGAGAGCTCGCGGGGGGGCCGTACAATGAGCAGTTCTTC.

CDR3 loop: CASSVGVAPQHF. In DNA form, the CDR3 reads TGTGCCAGCTCCGTCGGTGTTGCGCCCCAGCATTTT. The V and J genes are TRBV6-2 or TRBV6-3 and TRBJ1-5, with D uncertain. The ends were cut back, 8 bases at V and 9 bases at J, with 14 bases in the middle. The CDR3 consists of 12 residues. CDR1 and CDR2 from the germline V gene are MNHEY and SVGEGT.